This T cell receptor (beta chain) was captured in a study of cytomegalovirus exposure and HLA in healthy donors. Study-level points and caveats: In the analysis, some V segments, TRBV6-2 and TRBV6-3 included, were excluded as indistinguishable.

The primer mix had 60 Vbeta and 13 Jbeta primers. The assay was immunoSEQ multiplex PCR, and TCRdb's table has in-frame clones only and misses some. The sample contains about 110,000 clones, over 60% of which appear only once. In the case of this clone: Its specificity is unknown.

Trimming removed 2 bases from V and 0 bases from J, with 6 bases in between. CDR1 KGHSH and CDR2 LQKENI come from the germline V gene. The CDR3 totals 14 residues. The sample was PBMCs. This sequence joins TRBV18 and TRBJ2-3; D unclear. The sequence derives from a woman aged 55-75 years in good health and CMV-seropositive. The CDR3, as DNA: TGTGCCAGCTCACCAATCTCTAGCACAGATACGCAGTATTTT. It translates to CASSPISSTDTQYF.